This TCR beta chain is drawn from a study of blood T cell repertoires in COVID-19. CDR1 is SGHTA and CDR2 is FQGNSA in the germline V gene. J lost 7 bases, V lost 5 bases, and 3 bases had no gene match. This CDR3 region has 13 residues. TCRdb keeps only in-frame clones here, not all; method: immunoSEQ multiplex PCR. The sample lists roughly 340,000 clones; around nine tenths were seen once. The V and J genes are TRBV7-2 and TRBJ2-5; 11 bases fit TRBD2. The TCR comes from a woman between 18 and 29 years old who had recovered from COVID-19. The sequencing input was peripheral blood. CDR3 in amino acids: CASSPGLAGTQYF. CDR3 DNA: TGTGCCAGCAGCCCCGGACTAGCGGGGACCCAGTACTTC. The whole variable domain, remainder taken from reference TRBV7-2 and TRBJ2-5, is GAGVSQSPSNKVTEKGKDVELRCDPISGHTALYWYRQSLGQGLEFLIYFQGNSAPDKSGLPSDRFSAERTGGSVSTLTIQRTQQEDSAVYLCASSPGLAGTQYFGPGTRLLVL.